This TCR beta chain originates from a study of blood T cells in healthy people across ages. A J-beta primer mix and a sample-barcoded 5' primer were used in a second PCR of about 6 to 12 cycles. Each CDR3 protein is one row after TCRdb ran MiXCR on the 5' RACE reads. The sample has approximately 800,000 distinct CDR3 sequences; more than 50% are singletons. The sequence was obtained from a middle-aged man in good health. Sequencing used blood.

Here the CDR3 reads CATSRGRVLGRETQYF. The CDR3 nucleotides read TGTGCCACCAGCAGAGGCCGGGTTCTAGGTAGAGAGACCCAGTACTTC. The chain uses TRBV15 and TRBJ2-5; D unclear. Trimming removed 1 base at V and 4 bases at J, with 16 bases between. Germline V gene lookup returns CDR1 LNHNV and CDR2 YYDKDF (reference sequence). The CDR3 totals 16 residues.